This T cell receptor beta chain was identified during a study of blood T cell repertoires in COVID-19. Turning to the study itself: Acute and convalescent COVID-19 samples came from the United States, Italy and Spain. The cDNA or gDNA used as material had been derived from T cells, B-cell-depleted T cells, or PBMCs.

J gave up 5 bases and V 1 base, and 4 bases lay outside the gene matches. CDR3 length: 14 residues. The V gene's germline CDR1 is SGHDN and CDR2 FVKESK. Here immunoSEQ multiplex PCR was the method, and the copy in TCRdb shows in-frame clones only, minus some. This sample has approximately 290,000 clones; about 90% occur once, and the top ten carry approximately 4.3%. The genes are TRBV14 and TRBJ1-2; TRBD1 agrees at 7 bases. This clonotype originated in a woman between 18 and 30 years old with acute COVID-19. The specimen was PBMCs or T cells enriched from blood (not recorded which). CDR3 bases: TGTGCCAGCAGCCAAGGGACAGGATGGTATGGCTACACCTTC. Protein: CASSQGTGWYGYTF.